Shown below are 22 T cell receptor beta chains from a single sample sequenced in a study of blood T cell repertoires in COVID-19. Data came from immunoSEQ multiplex PCR; TCRdb stores just in-frame clones and leaves some out. The table lists approximately 150,000 clones, roughly 90% of them singletons. The sample was peripheral blood. The receptors come from an older woman with active or convalescent COVID-19.

This chain uses TRBV10-3 with TRBJ1-2; no firm D call. Trimming shortened V by 7 bases and J by 4 bases, and 13 bases separated the two germline ends. The CDR3 has 13 amino acids. Per the germline V gene, CDR1 is ENHRY and CDR2 is SYGVKD. The CDR3 region has the DNA TGTGCCATCAAGAGGGCGCCCCGCTATGGCTACACCTTC. Translation: CAIKRAPRYGYTF.

The V gene is TRBV19, the J gene TRBJ1-1, with TRBD1 matching 8 bases. The CDR3 contains 13 residues. The V gene's germline CDR1 is LNHDA and CDR2 SQIVND (reference sequence). Trimming at V came to 7 bases and at J to 4 bases, leaving 5 bases not matched to a gene. The CDR3 coding sequence is TGTGCCAGTACCGCAACAGGGGGCACTGAAGCTTTCTTT. Translation gives CASTATGGTEAFF.

This clone was detected a few times. J is TRBJ2-3 and V is TRBV19; the D gene is possibly TRBD2 (7 bases). The germline V and J ends were trimmed by 3 bases and 2 bases, with 18 bases remaining between them. In germline, CDR1 is LNHDA, CDR2 SQIVND (reference sequence). This CDR3 has 17 residues. CDR3 loop: CASSMSGGARTTDTQYF. In nucleotides, the CDR3 is TGTGCCAGTAGTATGAGTGGGGGGGCGAGGACCACAGATACGCAGTATTTT. Filled out from reference TRBV19 and TRBJ2-3, the complete variable domain reads DGGITQSPKYLFRKEGQNVTLSCEQNLNHDAMYWYRQDPGQGLRLIYYSQIVNDFQKGDIAEGYSVSREKKESFPLTVTSAQKNPTAFYLCASSMSGGARTTDTQYFGPGTRLTVL.

This clone was seen just once. The chain has TRBV27 and TRBJ1-2; a possible D gene is TRBD1 (5 bases). V shed 5 bases and J shed 4 bases, with 14 bases lying between them. The CDR3 runs 14 residues. CDR1 and CDR2 (germline): MNHEY, SMNVEV (reference sequence). Here the CDR3 reads CASSPTAGGYGYTF. The CDR3 DNA reads TGTGCCAGCAGTCCGACCGCGGGGGGCTATGGCTACACCTTC.

This clone has a handful of counts. The chain carries TRBV6-5 and TRBJ1-6; possible D gene TRBD1, 5 bases. Trimming removed 0 bases at V and 16 bases at J, with 13 bases between. Germline assignment: CDR1 MNHEY and CDR2 SVGAGI. The CDR3 has 13 residues. The CDR3 loop reads CASSYSGDRSLHF. The CDR3 bases are TGTGCCAGCAGTTACTCGGGCGACAGATCACTCCACTTT.

J is TRBJ1-6 and V is TRBV2; D call uncertain. CDR1 is SNHLY and CDR2 is FYNNEI in the germline V gene. The CDR3 length is 17 residues. V dropped 2 bases and J dropped 0 bases, with 11 bases sitting between them. Here the CDR3 reads CASSEYDGDSYNSPLHF. CDR3 nucleotide sequence: TGTGCCAGCAGTGAATATGACGGGGACTCCTATAATTCACCCCTCCACTTT.

The DNA for the CDR3 is TGTGCCAGTAGTAACTTCGGGAATTTGGGCTATGGCTACACCTTC. Translation: CASSNFGNLGYGYTF. The chain couples TRBV19 to TRBJ1-2; D is ambiguous. Germline V gene data show CDR1 as LNHDA and CDR2 as SQIVND (reference sequence). The ends were cut back, 4 bases at V and 4 bases at J, with 16 bases in the middle. There are 15 residues in the CDR3.

The V and J genes are TRBV3-1 (or the pseudogene TRBV3-2) and TRBJ2-4, with 10 bases fitting TRBD2. V shed 7 bases, J shed 6 bases, and the junction held 6 bases outside the gene matches. The CDR3 runs to 14 residues. Germline V gives CDR1 LGHDT, CDR2 YNNKEL (reference sequence). The CDR3 DNA follows: TGTGCCAGCACGAGCGGGGGGGGAGGAAACATTCAGTACTTC. The encoded protein is CASTSGGGGNIQYF.

J is TRBJ2-2 and V is TRBV5-6; 8 bases agree with TRBD1. The ends lost 3 bases at V and 2 bases at J; junction bases unmatched: 3. The V gene's germline CDR1 is SGHDT and CDR2 YYEEEE. The CDR3 has 15 residues. As DNA, the CDR3 is TGTGCCAGCAGCTGGGGACAGGCCAACACCGGGGAGCTGTTTTTT. Translated, it gives CASSWGQANTGELFF.

The gene calls are TRBV15 and TRBJ1-3; unclear D gene. CDR3 length: 15 amino acids. Germline V gene sequence: CDR1 LNHNV, CDR2 YYDKDF (reference sequence). The V gene lost 0 bases and the J gene lost 0 bases, with 6 bases spanning the gap. CDR3 bases: TGTGCCACCAGCAGAGACACTTACTCTGGAAACACCATATATTTT. It translates to CATSRDTYSGNTIYF.

The rearrangement links TRBV7-9 to TRBJ1-6, with 7 bases identical to TRBD1. With 4 bases clipped from V and 6 bases from J, the junction kept 3 bases outside the gene matches. Germline CDR1 is SEHNR and CDR2 is FQNEAQ (reference sequence). The CDR3 loop spans 14 amino acids. The CDR3 spells CASSSGQSNSPLHF. CDR3 nucleotide sequence: TGTGCCAGCAGCTCGGGACAGAGTAATTCACCCCTCCACTTT.

This chain connects TRBV4-1 to TRBJ1-2; no definite D call. The CDR3 is made up of 13 amino acids. The ends were cut back, 0 bases at V and 4 bases at J, with 6 bases in the middle. Germline V gives CDR1 MGHRA, CDR2 YSYEKL. The CDR3, as DNA: TGCGCCAGCAGCCAAGATCACGGCTATGGCTACACCTTC. Residues: CASSQDHGYGYTF.

Only one count was recorded for this clone. This chain uses TRBV7-2 with TRBJ1-5; 8 bases fit TRBD1. This CDR3 has 15 amino acids. Germline CDR1 reads SGHTA; CDR2 reads FQGNSA. Losses at the gene ends were 3 bases for V and 2 bases for J; bases not matched to a gene: 3. The CDR3 region is CASSFGQGRNQPQHF. In nucleotides, the CDR3 is TGTGCCAGCAGCTTTGGACAGGGCCGCAATCAGCCCCAGCATTTT.

The chain uses TRBV7-2 and TRBJ2-2, with TRBD2 matching over 9 bases. After removal of 2 bases from V and 2 bases from J, the junction contained 3 bases not matched to a gene. CDR3 size: 16 residues. The V gene's germline CDR1 is SGHTA and CDR2 FQGNSA. CDR3 DNA sequence: TGTGCCAGCAGCTTACATAGCGGGGGAAACACCGGGGAGCTGTTTTTT. Protein: CASSLHSGGNTGELFF.

The CDR3 DNA reads as TGTGCCAGCAGTCTTAAAGGGACTAGCGGGGGGGACTTCTTC. Residues: CASSLKGTSGGDFF. This sequence joins TRBV6-2 or TRBV6-3 and TRBJ2-1; TRBD2 matches 16 bases. From germline, CDR1 is MNHEY and CDR2 SVGEGT. Trimming took 5 bases from V and 16 from J; bases not matched to a gene: 8. CDR3 size: 14 residues.

The rearrangement uses TRBV10-3 and TRBJ2-3; 7 nucleotides match TRBD2. V gave up 10 bases and J gave up 1 base; unmatched junction bases: 5. Germline CDR1 ENHRY, CDR2 SYGVKD. There are 13 residues in the CDR3. The CDR3 DNA is TGTGCCAGCGAGAGCGGGGGCACAGATACGCAGTATTTT. Translating gives CASESGGTDTQYF.

The chain carries TRBV6-2 or TRBV6-3 and TRBJ1-6; TRBD1 is a possible D gene (6 bases). V lost 5 bases, J lost 9 bases, and 8 bases lay in between. The CDR3 has 12 amino acids. CDR1 and CDR2 from the germline V gene are MNHEY and SVGEGT. The CDR3 bases are TGTGCCAGCAGTGACAGGTTTTCACCCCTCCACTTT. This codes for CASSDRFSPLHF.

The rearrangement links TRBV24-1 to TRBJ1-1; D gene uncertain. V was trimmed by 0 bases and J by 1 base, leaving 5 bases between them. The germline V gene encodes CDR1 KGHDR and CDR2 SFDVKD. This CDR3 contains 14 residues. The chain's CDR3 is CATSDLSGNTEAFF. CDR3 sequence (DNA): TGTGCCACCAGTGATTTGTCGGGGAACACTGAAGCTTTCTTT.

The J gene is TRBJ1-6, the V gene TRBV6-7, with TRBD1 matching 11 bases. TRBV6-7 is an open reading frame, and its role is uncertain. V dropped 5 bases and J dropped 8; count of bases not matched to a gene: 14. This CDR3 has 18 residues. Here the CDR3 reads CASSPGQGARGLDSPLHF. The CDR3 DNA follows: TGTGCCAGCAGTCCCGGACAGGGGGCGCGGGGGTTGGATTCACCCCTCCACTTT.

The J gene is TRBJ2-1, the V gene TRBV7-2, with 11 bases lining up with TRBD2. This CDR3 is 16 amino acids long. Trimming removed 6 bases from V and 3 bases from J; junction bases left unmatched: 7. CDR1 SGHTA and CDR2 FQGNSA come from the germline V gene. The CDR3: CASRSSGGRLYNEQFF. DNA of the CDR3: TGTGCCAGCAGATCTAGCGGGGGGCGTCTCTACAATGAGCAGTTCTTC.

This clone was observed a single time. The V call is TRBV7-2, the J call TRBJ1-5, with 8 bases identical to TRBD1. Looked up from germline, CDR1 is SGHTA and CDR2 is FQGNSA. There are 15 residues in the CDR3. Trimming cost V 6 bases and J 1 base; bases outside gene matches: 5. The CDR3 spells CASSITGGSNQPQHF. The CDR3 nucleotides are TGTGCCAGCAGTATTACAGGGGGAAGCAATCAGCCCCAGCATTTT.

This sequence joins TRBV19 and TRBJ1-4; TRBD1 is a possible D gene (5 bases). Germline values: CDR1 LNHDA, CDR2 SQIVND (reference sequence). The CDR3 sequence is 14 residues long. The V end lost 9 bases, the J end lost 5 bases, and 16 bases lay between the germline ends. This CDR3 reads CASKRGGTNEKLFF. In DNA, the CDR3 is TGTGCCAGCAAAAGGGGCGGAACCAATGAAAAACTGTTTTTT. Based on the CDR3 plus reference TRBV19 and TRBJ1-4, the full variable domain is DGGITQSPKYLFRKEGQNVTLSCEQNLNHDAMYWYRQDPGQGLRLIYYSQIVNDFQKGDIAEGYSVSREKKESFPLTVTSAQKNPTAFYLCASKRGGTNEKLFFGSGTQLSVL.